Listed below are T cell receptor beta chains from one sample, sequenced in a study of control samples from healthy donors and cancer patients. Only in-frame clones appear in the TCRdb table, and some are missing; sequencing was by immunoSEQ multiplex PCR. The repertoire holds fewer than 200,000 clones, with around 90% as singletons. The sample comprised blood. These receptors all come from a woman between 45 and 60 years old in good health. Both conserved end residues are part of each CDR3.

J: TRBJ1-1; V: TRBV2; CDR3: CASRGGINTEAFF
J: TRBJ2-3; V: TRBV7-9; CDR3: CASSLADTQYF
J: TRBJ2-1; V: TRBV9; CDR3: CASSVAGKRSYNEQFF
J: TRBJ2-5; V: TRBV7-8; CDR3: CASSPGGLVRLQYF
J: TRBJ2-1; V: TRBV18; CDR3: CASSPGAGGNEQFF
J: TRBJ2-7; V: TRBV11-2; CDR3: CASSMWDPTYEQYF
J: TRBJ1-1; V: TRBV4-3; CDR3: CASSRVSNTEAFF
J: TRBJ1-3; V: TRBV7-8; CDR3: CASSSPLGAGGNTIYF
J: TRBJ1-4; V: TRBV4-3; CDR3: CASSPGTEANEKLFF
J: TRBJ2-7; V: TRBV6-2/TRBV6-3; CDR3: CASSYQAGGLSYEQYF
J: TRBJ1-6; V: TRBV11-2; CDR3: CASSFPNQGSYNSPLHF
J: TRBJ2-3; V: TRBV9; CDR3: CASSVGSGGAGNTQYF
J: TRBJ1-2; V: TRBV30; CDR3: CAWSPLGGGYTF
J: TRBJ1-4; V: TRBV11-2; CDR3: CASSSGTGGFATNEKLFF
J: TRBJ1-2; V: TRBV15; CDR3: CATSTGTEYGYTF
J: TRBJ2-3; V: TRBV18; CDR3: CASSPSTDTQYF
J: TRBJ1-1; V: TRBV6-6; CDR3: CASSYSKGQPNTEAFF
J: TRBJ2-3; V: TRBV9; CDR3: CASSASTSGPQYF
J: TRBJ1-5; V: TRBV7-9; CDR3: CASSLGGTGTQPQHF
J: TRBJ2-1; V: TRBV6-5; CDR3: CASSTAGVVGNEQFF
J: TRBJ1-6; V: TRBV30; CDR3: CAWSGSSSNSPLHF
J: TRBJ1-4; V: TRBV9; CDR3: CASSVEPQGVNEKLFF
J: TRBJ1-2; V: TRBV6-1; CDR3: CASSEGVSFGYTF
J: TRBJ2-1; V: TRBV9; CDR3: CASSVGQGSSYNEQFF
J: TRBJ1-2; V: TRBV28; CDR3: CASSLPASDRNYGYTF
J: TRBJ2-7; V: TRBV7-2; CDR3: CASSPASGSQYEQYF
J: TRBJ1-1; V: TRBV30; CDR3: CAWREGSEAFF
J: TRBJ1-1; V: TRBV7-9; CDR3: CASSPGQGMNTEAFF
J: TRBJ1-2; V: TRBV25-1; CDR3: CASSALTGGGGYTF
J: TRBJ2-3; V: TRBV5-4; CDR3: CASSRGGRSSTDTQYF
J: TRBJ2-1; V: TRBV5-8; CDR3: CASSFNPGAYNEQFF
J: TRBJ1-1; V: TRBV11-1; CDR3: CASSPDGNTEAFF
J: TRBJ2-1; V: TRBV7-2; CDR3: CASSRSRQSYNEQFF
J: TRBJ1-5; V: TRBV19; CDR3: CASRPAGASGPQHF
J: TRBJ2-1; V: TRBV6-5; CDR3: CASSTTGSDEQFF
J: TRBJ1-2; V: TRBV6-5; CDR3: CASRPTDSWGYTF
J: TRBJ2-6; V: TRBV2; CDR3: CASSGRHQGTGANVLTF
J: TRBJ2-2; V: TRBV10-3; CDR3: CAISVATRLSNTGELFF
J: TRBJ2-1; V: TRBV20-1; CDR3: CSARGPNEQFF
J: TRBJ2-7; V: TRBV4-1; CDR3: CASSQTETGSYEQYF
J: TRBJ2-2; V: TRBV6-5; CDR3: CASRAGGGSTGELFF
J: TRBJ1-1; V: TRBV2; CDR3: CASSDWGGAIEAFF
J: TRBJ2-7; V: TRBV7-3; CDR3: CASSLRPGQGIHEQYF
J: TRBJ1-4; V: TRBV5-4; CDR3: CASSPAPGRGGNEKLFF
J: TRBJ2-1; V: TRBV28; CDR3: CASSLLGLAGANEQFF
J: TRBJ2-1; V: TRBV11-3; CDR3: CASSLGWNNEQFF